These 14 T cell receptor beta chains were sequenced from one sample in a study of CD8+CD57+ T cells in acquired aplastic anemia. Patients sequenced had flow cytometry evidence of CD8+CD57+ cell expansion. Genomic DNA, serving as template, underwent TCR beta VDJ and CDR3 profiling. TCRdb ran MiXCR on the reads and lists one entry per CDR3 protein. The table has about 98,000 distinct CDR3 sequences, around two thirds seen once; the top ten hold more than 55%. The sample comprised sorted CD4+, CD8+, or CD8+CD57+ T cells (not recorded which) from PBMCs. The source of these receptors is a human donor with aplastic anemia.

For the CDR3, the DNA is TGTGCCAGCAGTTTAAGCTCGCTAGCTCACTATGGCTACACCTTC. Translating it yields CASSLSSLAHYGYTF. The chain links TRBV12-3 or TRBV12-4 to TRBJ1-2; D gene unclear. This CDR3 region has 15 residues. V gave up 2 bases and J gave up 3 bases, with 13 bases separating them.

V usage is TRBV5-4 and J usage is TRBJ2-5; a possible D gene is TRBD1 (5 bases). CDR3 length: 14 amino acids. The V gene's germline CDR1 is SGHNT and CDR2 YYREEE (reference sequence). With 0 bases removed from V and 0 bases from J, the gap between germline ends came to 6 bases. The CDR3 nucleotides read TGTGCCAGCAGCTTGGGGGGCAACCAAGAGACCCAGTACTTC. Protein product: CASSLGGNQETQYF.

V is TRBV7-3 and J is TRBJ2-3; D not resolved. CDR1 and CDR2 from the germline V gene are SGHTA and FQGTGA. The V end was cut by 5 bases, the J end by 3 bases, with 9 bases between. CDR3 length: 13 residues. The CDR3 sequence: CASSKTDTDTQYF. The CDR3 DNA reads as TGTGCCAGCAGCAAGACGGATACAGATACGCAGTATTTT. The full variable domain, with the rest looked up from reference TRBV7-3 and TRBJ2-3, is GAGVSQTPSNKVTEKGKYVELRCDPISGHTALYWYRQSLGQGPEFLIYFQGTGAADDSGLPNDRFFAVRPEGSVSTLKIQRTERGDSAVYLCASSKTDTDTQYFGPGTRLTVL.

At least ten counts were recorded for this clonotype. The chain recombines TRBV4-1 with TRBJ2-1; 7 bases agree with TRBD1. Per the germline V gene, CDR1 is MGHRA and CDR2 is YSYEKL. This CDR3 contains 14 residues. After removal of 1 base from V and 7 bases from J, the junction contained 4 bases not matched to a gene. As DNA, the CDR3 is TGCGCCAGCAGCCAAGGAGGGGGCCTAAATGAGCAGTTCTTC. This encodes CASSQGGGLNEQFF.

The gene calls are TRBV24-1 and TRBJ1-6; D is possibly TRBD1 (5 bases). CDR1 is KGHDR, CDR2 SFDVKD, per germline. Between the trimmed V and J ends, which lost 6 bases and 10 bases, there was a span of 15 bases. This CDR3 is 14 amino acids long. Here the CDR3 reads CATSSQGADSPLHF. CDR3 coding DNA: TGTGCCACCAGTTCTCAGGGAGCGGACTCACCCCTCCACTTT.

The chain uses TRBV29-1 and TRBJ2-1, with D possibly matching TRBD2 (6 bases). There are 12 residues in the CDR3. V was pared by 4 bases and J by 4 bases, with 8 bases between. Germline V gene data show CDR1 as SQVTM and CDR2 as ANQGSEA. DNA for the CDR3: TGCAGCGTTGGCCGGGAGTACAATGAGCAGTTCTTC. It is translated as CSVGREYNEQFF.

This clonotype occurred many times. The genes are TRBV6-1 and TRBJ2-7; no definite D call. V was shortened by 1 base and J by 2 bases, with 3 bases between the two germline ends. The CDR3 has 12 amino acids. Germline CDR1 is MNHNS and CDR2 is SASEGT. The CDR3 region has the DNA TGTGCCAGCAGTGAAGTGGCCTACGAGCAGTACTTC. Protein: CASSEVAYEQYF.

The rearrangement links TRBV28 to TRBJ1-6; D gene unclear. Germline CDR1 and CDR2: MDHEN and SYDVKM. The CDR3 has 14 amino acids. Trimming removed 1 base from V and 7 bases from J, with 8 bases in between. The CDR3 DNA follows: TGTGCCAGCAGTTTATTGGATGGAAATTCACCCCTCCACTTT. It encodes CASSLLDGNSPLHF.

The V and J genes are TRBV11-2 and TRBJ2-7; D gene ambiguous. The CDR3 has 16 residues. Trimming removed 6 bases at V and 1 base at J, with 19 bases between. Germline CDR1 SGHAT, CDR2 FQNNGV. CDR3 loop: CASSKRSTFPSYEQYF. In nucleotides, the CDR3 is TGTGCCAGCAGTAAACGGTCCACGTTCCCGTCCTACGAGCAGTACTTC.

The table lists this clonotype with a count of one. The J gene is TRBJ1-2, the V gene TRBV11-1; TRBD1 matches at 11 bases. Germline CDR1 SGHAT, CDR2 FQDESV (reference sequence). This CDR3 spans 16 amino acids. V was clipped by 1 base and J by 3 bases; unmatched bases: 4. CDR3 amino acids: CASSLGLGQGDYGYTF. The CDR3 bases are TGTGCCAGCAGCTTAGGTTTGGGACAGGGGGACTATGGCTACACCTTC. The whole variable domain, filled in from reference TRBV11-1 and TRBJ1-2, reads EAEVAQSPRYKITEKSQAVAFWCDPISGHATLYWYRQILGQGPELLVQFQDESVVDDSQLPKDRFSAERLKGVDSTLKIQPAELGDSAMYLCASSLGLGQGDYGYTFGSGTRLTVV.

A word on this clonotype: One end of the junction does not line up with germline, which may come from a read error. This chain connects TRBV24-1 to TRBJ2-7; D is uncertain. CDR3 length equals 15 residues. The V gene's germline CDR1 is KGHDR and CDR2 SFDVKD. CDR3 bases: TGTGCCACCAGTGATTTGAAGGCAGGCTCCTACGAGCAGCACTTC. Translated, it gives CATSDLKAGSYEQHF.

This chain uses TRBV9 with TRBJ2-5; 7 bases are a match to TRBD2. Germline trimming cut 4 bases from V and 4 bases from J; bases unmatched to any gene: 13. The CDR3 sequence is 16 residues long. Per germline, CDR1 SGDLS and CDR2 YYNGEE. The CDR3 coding sequence is TGTGCCAGCAGCCCCGGCGGGAGAGGGTCGAGAGAGACCCAGTACTTC. Translation gives CASSPGGRGSRETQYF.

V gene TRBV7-8 combines with J gene TRBJ2-7, with 10 bases matching TRBD2. CDR1 is SGHVS and CDR2 is FQNEAQ in the germline V gene. V shed 0 bases and J 4 bases; nucleotides not matched to a gene: 6. The CDR3 is made up of 16 amino acids. CDR3 sequence (DNA): TGTGCCAGCAGCTTAGCGCAAGCGGGAGGGGGTTACGAGCAGTACTTC. It specifies CASSLAQAGGGYEQYF.

The V call is TRBV10-2, the J call TRBJ2-3; 8 positions match TRBD2. This CDR3 is built from 14 residues. The V segment lost 6 bases and the J segment 8 bases; nucleotides outside the gene matches: 10. CDR1 is WSHSY, CDR2 SAAADI, per germline. CDR3 nucleotides: TGCGCCAGCAGCCCGGGACTAGTGGGACGTACGCAGTATTTT. Translation: CASSPGLVGRTQYF.